This T cell receptor beta chain originates from a study of human T cells and chemical hapten exposure. The CDR3 spans 16 residues. The V end lost 3 bases, the J end lost 1 base, and 17 bases lay between the germline ends. Germline V CDR1 and CDR2: DFQATT, SNEGSKA (reference sequence). Documented time point: patch test 1, 2 weeks after DPC sensitization. Treatment: therapeutic diphenylcyclopropenone sensitization with weekly scalp DPC. In TCRdb, the RACE reads were re-called with MiXCR into one record per CDR3 protein. The sample includes roughly 380,000 distinct CDR3 sequences, 4.8% of them seen just once.

This receptor was taken from a woman aged 45-59 years with alopecia areata. Some clones in this sample may be carry-over from other donors' samples. J is TRBJ2-3 and V is TRBV20-1; D possibly corresponds to TRBD2 (6 bases). Sequenced material: whole blood, taken in connection with sensitization to the hapten diphenylcyclopropenone (DPC). CDR3 residues: CSARDRSGSRTDTQYF. The CDR3 coding sequence is TGCAGTGCTAGGGACCGAAGCGGGTCCCGCACAGATACGCAGTATTTT.